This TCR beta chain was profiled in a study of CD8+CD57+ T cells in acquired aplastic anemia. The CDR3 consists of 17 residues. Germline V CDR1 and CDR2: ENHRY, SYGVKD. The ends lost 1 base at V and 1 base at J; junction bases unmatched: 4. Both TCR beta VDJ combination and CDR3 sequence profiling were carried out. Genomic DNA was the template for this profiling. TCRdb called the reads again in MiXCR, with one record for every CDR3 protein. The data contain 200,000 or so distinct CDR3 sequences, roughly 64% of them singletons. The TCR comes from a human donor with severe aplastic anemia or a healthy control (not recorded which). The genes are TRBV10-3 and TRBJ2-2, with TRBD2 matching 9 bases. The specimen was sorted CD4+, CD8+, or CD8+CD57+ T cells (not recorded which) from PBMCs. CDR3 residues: CAISEYTTSGNTGELFF. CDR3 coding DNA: TGTGCCATCAGTGAGTATACGACTAGCGGGAACACCGGGGAGCTGTTTTTT.